This entry concerns a single T cell receptor beta chain. Its antigen remains unidentified. In the original workflow: ImmunoSEQ output lacked quality scores and full-length reads, limiting matched filtering. Assay used: immunoSEQ multiplex PCR; TCRdb lists only in-frame clones, some missing. Clone size and V and J calls were adopted from that table, with D and trimming inferred from the DNA. This table has 450,000 to 650,000 clones, around three quarters appearing once. The record originates from a study of shared clonotypes between healthy human individuals. Study-level background: In total, the donors were two women and a few men aged 18 to 49.

The J segment lost 8 bases and the V segment lost 2 bases, leaving 6 bases of the junction unmatched. The V gene's germline CDR1 is GTSNPN and CDR2 SVGIG (reference sequence). There are 14 residues in the CDR3. The unsorted samples took around 93 million PBMCs to get genomic DNA. Regarding the study as a whole: Researchers sampled only blood; tissue repertoires likely differ.

The chain links TRBV30 to TRBJ1-2, with 12 bases that match TRBD1. This sequence was found in a woman between 35 and 50 years old in good health. Some clones in this sample may be carry-over from other donors' samples. Input material: PBMCs. CDR3: CAWSLGQGARGYTF. DNA for the CDR3: TGTGCCTGGAGTTTGGGACAGGGGGCGCGAGGCTACACCTTC. Based on the CDR3 plus reference TRBV30 and TRBJ1-2, the full variable domain is SQTIHQWPATLVQPVGSPLSLECTVEGTSNPNLYWYRQAAGRGLQLLFYSVGIGQISSEVPQNLSASRPQDRQFILSSKKLLLSDSGFYLCAWSLGQGARGYTFGSGTRLTVV.